One and the same sample provided the 17 T cell receptor beta chains below, sequenced in a study of blood T cell repertoires in COVID-19. Assay used: immunoSEQ multiplex PCR; TCRdb lists only in-frame clones, some missing. The sample contains about 76,000 clones, approximately 86% of which appear only once. Source material: peripheral blood. These receptor sequences come from a human donor in a cohort sampled during active COVID-19.

This rearrangement joins TRBV19 to TRBJ2-7, with 12 bases aligning to TRBD1. The germline V gene has CDR1 LNHDA and CDR2 SQIVND (reference sequence). Trimming at V came to 5 bases and at J to 8 bases, leaving 4 bases not matched to a gene. The CDR3 contains 13 residues. This CDR3 is CASSWDRGQQQYF. The CDR3 region has the DNA TGTGCCAGTAGTTGGGACAGGGGGCAGCAGCAGTACTTC. The variable domain in full, completed from reference TRBV19 and TRBJ2-7, reads DGGITQSPKYLFRKEGQNVTLSCEQNLNHDAMYWYRQDPGQGLRLIYYSQIVNDFQKGDIAEGYSVSREKKESFPLTVTSAQKNPTAFYLCASSWDRGQQQYFGPGTRLTVT.

V usage is TRBV7-2 and J usage is TRBJ2-1; 7 bases line up with TRBD2. The CDR3 extends over 16 amino acids. With V trimmed by 8 bases and J by 4 bases, 14 bases remained unmatched. Germline V gene sequence: CDR1 SGHTA, CDR2 FQGNSA. The CDR3 sequence is CASGPPRGGGYNEQFF. For the CDR3, the DNA is TGTGCCAGCGGCCCCCCCCGCGGGGGTGGATACAATGAGCAGTTCTTC.

The chain recombines TRBV10-3 with TRBJ2-2, with TRBD2 identical over 8 bases. J was trimmed by 5 bases and V by 4 bases; bases with no gene match: 9. The CDR3 spans 16 residues. CDR1 and CDR2 (germline): ENHRY, SYGVKD. The CDR3 region has the DNA TGTGCCATCAGTGGGGGGGCTAGCGGGTCTACCGGGGAGCTGTTTTTT. Translated, it gives CAISGGASGSTGELFF.

The rearrangement links TRBV11-3 to TRBJ2-3, with D unresolved. CDR1 SGHNT and CDR2 YENEEA come from the germline V gene. The CDR3 extends over 14 amino acids. Trimming removed 5 bases at V and 1 base at J, with 10 bases between. The CDR3: CASSPLFGTDTQYF. The CDR3 DNA is TGTGCCAGCAGCCCCCTTTTTGGCACAGATACGCAGTATTTT.

The CDR3 DNA follows: TGTGCCACGGAACGGGACAGGGCTGGGAATGAGCAGTTCTTC. Protein product: CATERDRAGNEQFF. The V gene is TRBV5-4, the J gene TRBJ2-1, with 9 bases identical to TRBD1. Germline V gene data show CDR1 as SGHNT and CDR2 as YYREEE (reference sequence). The CDR3 is made up of 14 amino acids. V shed 9 bases and J 7 bases; nucleotides not matched to a gene: 11.

CDR3 sequence (DNA): TGCAGCGGGAGGGATTTGAACACTGAAGCTTTCTTT. It codes for CSGRDLNTEAFF. This sequence joins TRBV29-1 and TRBJ1-1; D is unresolved. Deletions cut 7 bases from V and 0 bases from J, with 9 bases between. The CDR3 is made up of 12 amino acids. CDR1 is SQVTM, CDR2 ANQGSEA, per germline.

This chain links TRBV9 with TRBJ2-1, with D tentatively TRBD2 (5 bases). Germline loops: CDR1 SGDLS, CDR2 YYNGEE. The CDR3 spans 11 residues. V lost 5 bases, J lost 9 bases, and 9 bases lay in between. Written as DNA, the CDR3 is TGTGCCAGCAGTTGGGAGAGTGAGCAGTTCTTC. It codes for CASSWESEQFF.

This chain uses TRBV6-5 with TRBJ2-7, with TRBD1 matching over 8 bases. CDR1 is MNHEY and CDR2 is SVGAGI in the germline V gene. CDR3 size: 14 residues. V gave up 2 bases and J gave up 0 bases; unmatched junction bases: 0. Here the CDR3 DNA reads TGTGCCAGCAGTTACGACAGGGGCTCCTACGAGCAGTACTTC. Its protein is CASSYDRGSYEQYF.

DNA for the CDR3: TGTGCCAGCAATCCGGGACTAGCGTACAATGAGCAGTTCTTC. Translation gives CASNPGLAYNEQFF. The V call is TRBV11-2, the J call TRBJ2-1; TRBD2 aligns across 10 bases. The ends lost 7 bases at V and 4 bases at J; junction bases unmatched: 4. Germline CDR1 and CDR2: SGHAT and FQNNGV. The CDR3 runs to 14 residues.

This clone turned up a few times. The V gene is TRBV10-3, the J gene TRBJ2-7; possible D gene TRBD2, 6 bases. The CDR3 has 15 amino acids. Per the germline V gene, CDR1 is ENHRY and CDR2 is SYGVKD. The V end was cut by 6 bases, the J end by 6 bases, with 21 bases between. CDR3 bases: TGTGCCATCAGCCCAGACGCGGGAACGGGATTCGAGCAGTACTTC. Protein: CAISPDAGTGFEQYF.

The chain couples TRBV7-9 to TRBJ2-5, with 11 bases identical to TRBD2. Germline V CDR1 and CDR2: SEHNR, FQNEAQ (reference sequence). The trim removed 1 base at V and 4 bases at J, leaving 8 bases unmatched. The CDR3 consists of 17 residues. The CDR3 region is CASSLGTSGSSGETQYF. The CDR3 nucleotides are TGTGCCAGCAGCTTAGGTACTAGCGGGAGTAGTGGAGAGACCCAGTACTTC.

The CDR3 spells CATSPAGTDTQYF. In DNA, the CDR3 is TGTGCCACTTCACCCGCGGGCACAGATACGCAGTATTTT. The chain joins TRBV27 to TRBJ2-3; D is uncertain. V lost 10 bases and J lost 1, with 12 bases in between. This CDR3 has 13 amino acids. The germline V gene has CDR1 MNHEY and CDR2 SMNVEV (reference sequence).

V gene TRBV5-6 combines with J gene TRBJ1-2; D is unresolved. Trimming took 4 bases from V and 8 from J, leaving 9 bases between them. The CDR3 has 11 amino acids. The germline V gene has CDR1 SGHDT and CDR2 YYEEEE. CDR3 residues: CASSLQSGYTF. The CDR3 DNA reads TGTGCCAGCAGCCTACAGAGCGGCTACACCTTC.

The chain employs TRBV5-1 and TRBJ2-2; 7 bases fit TRBD1. Germline trimming cut 4 bases from V and 2 bases from J; bases unmatched to any gene: 14. CDR3 size: 18 residues. The germline V gene encodes CDR1 SGHRS and CDR2 YFSETQ. In DNA, the CDR3 is TGCGCCAGCAGCAAAGTCAGGGGGTCAACTCTTAACACCGGGGAGCTGTTTTTT. It yields the protein CASSKVRGSTLNTGELFF.

The V call is TRBV27, the J call TRBJ2-2; the match to TRBD1 covers 7 bases. After removal of 5 bases from V and 4 bases from J, the junction contained 4 bases not matched to a gene. The CDR3 has 14 residues. The germline gives CDR1 MNHEY, CDR2 SMNVEV (reference sequence). CDR3 nucleotides: TGTGCCAGCAGTGCCTACAGGGGCACCGGGGAGCTGTTTTTT. This sequence encodes CASSAYRGTGELFF.

The gene calls are TRBV9 and TRBJ2-1; weak D call: TRBD1 (5 bases). Trimming cost V 4 bases and J 3 bases, with 11 bases left between them. This CDR3 contains 14 residues. Germline values: CDR1 SGDLS, CDR2 YYNGEE. The DNA for the CDR3 is TGTGCCAGCAGCCCACAGGCCGTCTACAATGAGCAGTTCTTC. Translating gives CASSPQAVYNEQFF.

This clone was counted a few times. The rearrangement joins TRBV18 to TRBJ2-5; no clear D gene. The ends were cut back, 0 bases at V and 7 bases at J, with 6 bases in the middle. This CDR3 contains 12 residues. Germline CDR1 KGHSH, CDR2 LQKENI. The CDR3 region has the DNA TGTGCCAGCTCACCACCTGTCGGGACCCAGTACTTC. Translating it yields CASSPPVGTQYF.